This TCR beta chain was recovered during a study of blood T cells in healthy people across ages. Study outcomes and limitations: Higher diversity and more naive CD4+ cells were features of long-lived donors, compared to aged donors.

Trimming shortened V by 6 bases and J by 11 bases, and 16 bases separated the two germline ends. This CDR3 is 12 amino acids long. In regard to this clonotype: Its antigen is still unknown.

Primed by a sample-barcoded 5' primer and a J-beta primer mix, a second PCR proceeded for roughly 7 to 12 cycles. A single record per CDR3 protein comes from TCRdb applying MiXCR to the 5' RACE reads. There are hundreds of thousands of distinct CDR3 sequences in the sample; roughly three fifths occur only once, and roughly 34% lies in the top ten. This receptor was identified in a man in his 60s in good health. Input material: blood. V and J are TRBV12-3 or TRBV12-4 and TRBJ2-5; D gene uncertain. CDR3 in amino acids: CASSSAFEEQYF. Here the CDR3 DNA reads TGTGCCAGCAGCTCCGCGTTTGAGGAGCAGTACTTC.